These 15 T cell receptor beta chains came from one sample sequenced in a study of T cell responses to AZD1222 COVID-19 vaccine (dated by TCRdb to the early 2020s). The library was made by the immunoSEQ multiplex PCR assay. This is the immuneACCESS table as TCRdb keeps it, with only in-frame sequences that have V and J called. A part of the clones is gone; compared with another copy, unresolved V genes explain less than half, and the rest is unexplained. This sample gives over 150,000 clones in total; roughly nine tenths of them show up just once. The top ten hold 5.5% of the sample. What the time point label conveys for this sample: baseline before first vaccination. In the paper's terms, the treatment or condition label means: meningococcal conjugate vaccine given as trial control. The source material was peripheral blood, sampled on day 0 of MenACWY control vaccination. These receptor sequences come from an adult in good health.

J is TRBJ2-5 and V is TRBV5-1; 10 nucleotides align to TRBD1. CDR1 is SGHRS, CDR2 YFSETQ, per germline. The CDR3 is made up of 14 amino acids. V lost 6 bases, J lost 3 bases, and 5 bases stayed unmatched. This CDR3 is CASTSTGGEETQYF. CDR3 DNA: TGCGCCAGCACCTCGACAGGGGGCGAAGAGACCCAGTACTTC.

This clone was counted a few times. V gene TRBV2 combines with J gene TRBJ1-5, with a weak D call TRBD1 (6 bases). Germline values: CDR1 SNHLY, CDR2 FYNNEI. V was trimmed by 4 bases and J by 6 bases, leaving 16 bases between them. This CDR3 has 15 residues. The CDR3 sequence: CASSGARGRSQPQHF. The DNA for the CDR3 is TGTGCCAGCAGTGGAGCCAGGGGTCGGAGTCAGCCCCAGCATTTT. Based on the CDR3 plus reference TRBV2 and TRBJ1-5, the full variable domain is EPEVTQTPSHQVTQMGQEVILRCVPISNHLYFYWYRQILGQKVEFLVSFYNNEISEKSEIFDDQFSVERPDGSNFTLKIRSTKLEDSAMYFCASSGARGRSQPQHFGDGTRLSIL.

The chain is built from TRBV5-1 and TRBJ2-3; weak D call: TRBD1 (5 bases). Germline CDR1 SGHRS, CDR2 YFSETQ. Trimming took off 0 bases at V and 0 bases at J, with 11 bases between the two ends. The CDR3 totals 16 residues. The CDR3 is CASSLEVGPSTDTQYF. The CDR3 nucleotides read TGCGCCAGCAGCTTGGAGGTGGGGCCTAGCACAGATACGCAGTATTTT.

For this clone: The same CDR3 can be traced to other DNA sequences in this sample. V gene TRBV5-1 combines with J gene TRBJ2-3; TRBD1 agrees at 7 bases. Germline-derived CDR1 and CDR2 are SGHRS and YFSETQ. V shed 0 bases, J shed 3 bases, and the junction held 4 bases outside the gene matches. This CDR3 region has 15 residues. CDR3: CASSLDGQATDTQYF. CDR3 bases: TGCGCCAGCAGCTTGGACGGACAGGCTACAGATACGCAGTATTTT.

The chain couples TRBV5-6 to TRBJ2-2; no reliable D call. The V gene's germline CDR1 is SGHDT and CDR2 YYEEEE. This CDR3 region has 13 residues. V was shortened by 0 bases and J by 7 bases, with 7 bases between the two germline ends. CDR3 sequence reads: CASSLGVDGELFF. The CDR3 DNA reads as TGTGCCAGCAGCTTGGGGGTTGACGGGGAGCTGTTTTTT.

The chain carries TRBV18 and TRBJ1-1; D may be TRBD1 (5 bases). Trimming pared 3 bases from V and 3 bases from J, leaving 17 bases between. This CDR3 has 16 amino acids. Germline lookup yields CDR1 KGHSH and CDR2 LQKENI. CDR3 in DNA: TGTGCCAGCTCACCCCCGCAGGGTAGGAAGGACACTGAAGCTTTCTTT. Protein product: CASSPPQGRKDTEAFF. The complete variable domain, with remaining parts taken from reference TRBV18 and TRBJ1-1, reads NAGVMQNPRHLVRRRGQEARLRCSPMKGHSHVYWYRQLPEEGLKFMVYLQKENIIDESGMPKERFSAEFPKEGPSILRIQQVVRGDSAAYFCASSPPQGRKDTEAFFGQGTRLTVV.

The chain's CDR3 is CASSSQPTEAFF. For the CDR3, the DNA is TGCGCCAGCAGCTCCCAGCCCACTGAAGCTTTCTTT. The J gene is TRBJ1-1, the V gene TRBV5-1; unclear D gene. The length of the CDR3 is 12 residues. The ends were cut back, 3 bases at V and 4 bases at J, with 7 bases in the middle. Germline CDR1 SGHRS, CDR2 YFSETQ. Supplemented by reference TRBV5-1 and TRBJ1-1, the full variable domain reads KAGVTQTPRYLIKTRGQQVTLSCSPISGHRSVSWYQQTPGQGLQFLFEYFSETQRNKGNFPGRFSGRQFSNSRSEMNVSTLELGDSALYLCASSSQPTEAFFGQGTRLTVV.

This chain uses TRBV7-3 with TRBJ2-5, with 7 nucleotides matching TRBD2. Germline trimming cut 5 bases from V and 5 bases from J; bases unmatched to any gene: 11. The CDR3 loop spans 15 amino acids. CDR1 is SGHTA and CDR2 is FQGTGA in the germline V gene. The CDR3 loop reads CASSPGGGRGETQYF. The CDR3 DNA reads as TGTGCCAGCAGCCCCGGAGGCGGGAGAGGCGAGACCCAGTACTTC.

The J gene is TRBJ1-2, the V gene TRBV7-9; D is unclear. This CDR3 spans 13 amino acids. The germline V gene has CDR1 SEHNR and CDR2 FQNEAQ (reference sequence). V lost 5 bases, J lost 2 bases, and 9 bases lay in between. The CDR3 nucleotides read TGTGCCAGCAGCCTAGACAAGAACTATGGCTACACCTTC. As protein: CASSLDKNYGYTF.

This chain uses TRBV14 with TRBJ2-1; 9 bases agree with TRBD1. The germline V gene encodes CDR1 SGHDN and CDR2 FVKESK. This CDR3 has 15 residues. V lost 4 bases to trimming and J lost 2 bases; unmatched junction nucleotides: 3. CDR3 nucleotide sequence: TGTGCCAGCAGCCTGGACAGGGGCCCCTACAATGAGCAGTTCTTC. Translation gives CASSLDRGPYNEQFF.

The rearrangement uses TRBV2 and TRBJ2-5, with TRBD1 identical over 12 bases. V was clipped by 5 bases and J by 2 bases; unmatched bases: 24. This CDR3 is built from 22 residues. Germline loops: CDR1 SNHLY, CDR2 FYNNEI. The CDR3 bases are TGTGCCAGCAGTACAAACAAACCAAAGCGGGGACAGGGGGCGAGGGAACAAGAGACCCAGTACTTC. This encodes CASSTNKPKRGQGAREQETQYF.

This clone was counted a single time. This rearrangement joins TRBV6-1 to TRBJ2-5; TRBD2 aligns across 7 bases. After removal of 2 bases from V and 5 bases from J, the junction contained 8 bases not matched to a gene. This CDR3 has 15 amino acids. In germline, CDR1 is MNHNS, CDR2 SASEGT. The CDR3 DNA reads TGTGCCAGCAGTGAAATGCCCGGTAGCGGGGAGACCCAGTACTTC. Its protein is CASSEMPGSGETQYF.

The chain carries TRBV9 and TRBJ2-1, with D possibly being TRBD2 (5 bases). CDR3 length equals 15 residues. V was clipped by 0 bases and J by 0 bases, with 7 bases between them. The V gene's germline CDR1 is SGDLS and CDR2 YYNGEE. CDR3 sequence: CASSVDGISYNEQFF. For the CDR3, the DNA is TGTGCCAGCAGCGTAGACGGGATCTCCTACAATGAGCAGTTCTTC.

The gene calls are TRBV19 and TRBJ1-4; no definite D call. V lost 2 bases and J 7 bases, leaving 14 bases between the germline ends. CDR1 is LNHDA, CDR2 SQIVND, per germline (reference sequence). This CDR3 region has 15 residues. In DNA form, the CDR3 reads TGTGCCAGTAGTATATCCCCGAGGGATAGTGAAAAACTGTTTTTT. Amino acids: CASSISPRDSEKLFF.

This sequence joins TRBV5-1 and TRBJ1-1, with a possible D match to TRBD1 (6 bases). Trimming pared 4 bases from V and 0 bases from J, leaving 13 bases between. The germline V gene encodes CDR1 SGHRS and CDR2 YFSETQ. The CDR3 extends over 15 amino acids. DNA for the CDR3: TGCGCCAGCAGCCCAACCACAGGGATGAACACTGAAGCTTTCTTT. Residues: CASSPTTGMNTEAFF.